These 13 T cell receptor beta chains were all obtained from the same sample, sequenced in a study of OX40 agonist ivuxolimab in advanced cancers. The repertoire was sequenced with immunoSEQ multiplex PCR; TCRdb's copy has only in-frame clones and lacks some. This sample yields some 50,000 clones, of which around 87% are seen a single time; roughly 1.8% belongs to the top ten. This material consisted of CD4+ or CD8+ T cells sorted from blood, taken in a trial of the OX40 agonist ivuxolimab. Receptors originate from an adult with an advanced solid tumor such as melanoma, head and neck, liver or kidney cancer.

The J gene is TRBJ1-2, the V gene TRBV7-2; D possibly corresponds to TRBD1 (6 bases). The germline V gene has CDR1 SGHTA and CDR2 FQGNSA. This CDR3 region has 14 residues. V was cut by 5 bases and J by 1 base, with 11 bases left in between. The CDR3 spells CASSPGGGNYGYTF. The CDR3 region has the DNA TGTGCCAGCAGCCCGGGAGGGGGTAACTATGGCTACACCTTC.

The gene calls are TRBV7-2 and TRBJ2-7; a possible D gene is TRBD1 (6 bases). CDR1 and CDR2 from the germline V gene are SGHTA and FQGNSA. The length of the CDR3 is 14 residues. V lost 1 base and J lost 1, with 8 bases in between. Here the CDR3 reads CASSLVQGSYEQYV. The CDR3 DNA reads TGTGCCAGCAGCTTAGTTCAGGGGTCCTACGAGCAGTACGTC.

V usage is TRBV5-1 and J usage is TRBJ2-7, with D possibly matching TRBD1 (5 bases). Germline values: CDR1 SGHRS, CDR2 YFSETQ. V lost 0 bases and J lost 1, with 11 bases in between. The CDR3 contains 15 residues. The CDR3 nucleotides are TGCGCCAGCAGCTTGGGGACACAGTCTTCCTACGAGCAGTACTTC. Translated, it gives CASSLGTQSSYEQYF.

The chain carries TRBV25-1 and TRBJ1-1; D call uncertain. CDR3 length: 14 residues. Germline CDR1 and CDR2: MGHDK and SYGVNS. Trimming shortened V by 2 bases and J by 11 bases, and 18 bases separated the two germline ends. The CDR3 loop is CASSEARGSLGAFF. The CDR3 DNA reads TGTGCCAGCAGTGAAGCACGGGGTTCATTGGGGGCTTTCTTT.

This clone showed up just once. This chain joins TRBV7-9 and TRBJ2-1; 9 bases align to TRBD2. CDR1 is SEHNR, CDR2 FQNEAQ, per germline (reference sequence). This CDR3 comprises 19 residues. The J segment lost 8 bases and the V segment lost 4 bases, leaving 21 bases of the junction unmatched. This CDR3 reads CASSSTPGLAGEAFDEQFF. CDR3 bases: TGTGCCAGCAGCTCTACCCCCGGGTTAGCGGGAGAAGCTTTCGATGAGCAGTTCTTC.

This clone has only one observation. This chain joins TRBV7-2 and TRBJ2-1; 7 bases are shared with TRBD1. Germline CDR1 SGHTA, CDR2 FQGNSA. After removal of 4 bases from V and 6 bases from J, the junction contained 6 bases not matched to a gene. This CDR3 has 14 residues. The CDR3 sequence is CASSYTGVLNEQFF. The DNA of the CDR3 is TGTGCCAGCAGCTATACAGGGGTTCTCAATGAGCAGTTCTTC. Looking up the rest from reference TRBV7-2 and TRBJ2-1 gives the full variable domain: GAGVSQSPSNKVTEKGKDVELRCDPISGHTALYWYRQSLGQGLEFLIYFQGNSAPDKSGLPSDRFSAERTGGSVSTLTIQRTQQEDSAVYLCASSYTGVLNEQFFGPGTRLTVL.

CDR3 nucleotide sequence: TGTGCCAGCAGTTGGGGGGGAGGGGCCGAGCAGTACGTC. Amino acid sequence: CASSWGGGAEQYV. The gene calls are TRBV28 and TRBJ2-7; 7 bases map to TRBD2. Germline assignment: CDR1 MDHEN and CDR2 SYDVKM. The V gene end was trimmed by 4 bases and the J gene end by 6 bases; junction bases not matched to a gene: 6. This CDR3 region has 13 residues.

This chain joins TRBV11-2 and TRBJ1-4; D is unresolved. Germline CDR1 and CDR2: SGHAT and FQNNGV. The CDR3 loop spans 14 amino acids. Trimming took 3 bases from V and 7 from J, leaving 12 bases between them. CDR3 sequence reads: CASSLRASGEKLFF. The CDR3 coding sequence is TGTGCCAGCAGCTTGAGGGCCTCGGGTGAAAAACTGTTTTTT.

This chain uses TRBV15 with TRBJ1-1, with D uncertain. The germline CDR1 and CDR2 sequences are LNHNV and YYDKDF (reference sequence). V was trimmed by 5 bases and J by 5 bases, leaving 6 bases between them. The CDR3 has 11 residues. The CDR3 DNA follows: TGTGCCACCAGCTCGAGGACTGAAGCTTTCTTT. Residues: CATSSRTEAFF.

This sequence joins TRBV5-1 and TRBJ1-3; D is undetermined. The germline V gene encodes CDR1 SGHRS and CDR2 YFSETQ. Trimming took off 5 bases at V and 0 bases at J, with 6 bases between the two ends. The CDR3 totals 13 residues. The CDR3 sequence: CASSSDSGNTIYF. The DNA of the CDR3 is TGCGCCAGCAGTTCCGACTCTGGAAACACCATATATTTT.

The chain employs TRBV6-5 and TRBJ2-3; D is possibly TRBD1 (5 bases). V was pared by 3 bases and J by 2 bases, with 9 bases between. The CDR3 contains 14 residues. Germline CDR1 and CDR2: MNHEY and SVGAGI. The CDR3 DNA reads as TGTGCCAGCAGTTATCAGGGTAACACAGATACGCAGTATTTT. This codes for CASSYQGNTDTQYF.

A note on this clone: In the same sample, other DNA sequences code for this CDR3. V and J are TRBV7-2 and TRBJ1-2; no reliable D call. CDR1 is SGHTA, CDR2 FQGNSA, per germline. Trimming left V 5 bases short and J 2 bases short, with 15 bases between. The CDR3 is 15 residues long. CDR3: CASSPSGQANYGYTF. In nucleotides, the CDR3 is TGTGCCAGCAGCCCCTCTGGGCAGGCCAACTATGGCTACACCTTC.

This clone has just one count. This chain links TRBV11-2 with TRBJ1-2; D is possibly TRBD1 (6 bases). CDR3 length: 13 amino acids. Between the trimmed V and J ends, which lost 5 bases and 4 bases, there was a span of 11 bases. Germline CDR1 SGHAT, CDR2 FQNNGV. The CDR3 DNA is TGTGCCAGCAGCCTCGGACAGTCCTATGGCTACACCTTC. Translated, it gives CASSLGQSYGYTF.